This TCR beta chain was identified during a study of cytomegalovirus exposure and HLA in healthy donors. This clone appeared once. The PCR contained 60 Vbeta and 13 Jbeta primers. Here immunoSEQ multiplex PCR was the method, and the copy in TCRdb shows in-frame clones only, minus some. The data contain more than 150,000 clones, less than 90% of them singletons. Trimming left V 0 bases short and J 0 bases short, with 13 bases between. This CDR3 is built from 17 residues. Germline V lookup: CDR1 SGHDT, CDR2 YYEEEE. The receptor's source is a boy aged 5-17 years in good health and CMV-seronegative. V usage is TRBV5-6 and J usage is TRBJ2-1; the D gene is possibly TRBD1 (6 bases). The sample consisted of PBMCs. The CDR3: CASSLGGPLSSYNEQFF. CDR3 in DNA: TGTGCCAGCAGCTTGGGGGGGCCGTTAAGCTCCTACAATGAGCAGTTCTTC.